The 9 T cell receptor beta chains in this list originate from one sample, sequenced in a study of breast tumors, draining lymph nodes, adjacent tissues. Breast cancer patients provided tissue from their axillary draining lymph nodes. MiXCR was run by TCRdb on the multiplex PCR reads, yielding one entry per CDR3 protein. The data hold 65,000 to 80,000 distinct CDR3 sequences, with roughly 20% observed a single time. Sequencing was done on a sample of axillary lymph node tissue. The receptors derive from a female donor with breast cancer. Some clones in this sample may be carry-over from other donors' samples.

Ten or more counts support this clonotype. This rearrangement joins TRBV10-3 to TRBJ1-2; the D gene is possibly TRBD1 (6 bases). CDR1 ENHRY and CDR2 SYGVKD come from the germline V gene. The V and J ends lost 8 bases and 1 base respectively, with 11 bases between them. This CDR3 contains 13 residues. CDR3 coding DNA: TGTGCCATCTCCCAGGACAGTAACTATGGCTACACCTTC. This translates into CAISQDSNYGYTF.

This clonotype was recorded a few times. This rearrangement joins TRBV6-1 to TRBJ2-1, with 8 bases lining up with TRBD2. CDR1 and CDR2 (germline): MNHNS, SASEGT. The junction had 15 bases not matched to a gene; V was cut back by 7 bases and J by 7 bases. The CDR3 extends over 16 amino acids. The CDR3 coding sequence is TGTGCCAGCACCCCCCTACGGGAGGGCCGGGGAAATGAGCAGTTCTTC. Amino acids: CASTPLREGRGNEQFF.

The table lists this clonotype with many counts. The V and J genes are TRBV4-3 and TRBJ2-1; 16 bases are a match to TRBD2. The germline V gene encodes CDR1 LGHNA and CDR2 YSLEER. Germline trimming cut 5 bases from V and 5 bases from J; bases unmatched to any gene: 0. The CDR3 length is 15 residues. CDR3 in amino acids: CASSGTSGRDNEQFF. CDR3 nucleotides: TGCGCCAGCAGCGGGACTAGCGGGAGGGACAATGAGCAGTTCTTC.

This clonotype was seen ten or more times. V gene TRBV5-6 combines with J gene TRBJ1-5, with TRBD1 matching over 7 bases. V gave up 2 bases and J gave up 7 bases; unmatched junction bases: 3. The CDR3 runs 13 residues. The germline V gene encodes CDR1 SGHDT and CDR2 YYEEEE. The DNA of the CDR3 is TGTGCCAGCAGCTTCGGCAGGGGGCAGCCCCAGCATTTT. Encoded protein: CASSFGRGQPQHF.

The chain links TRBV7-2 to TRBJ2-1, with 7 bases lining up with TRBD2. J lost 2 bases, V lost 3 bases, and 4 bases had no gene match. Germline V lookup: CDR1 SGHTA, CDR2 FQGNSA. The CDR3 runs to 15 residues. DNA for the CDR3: TGTGCCAGCAGCTTTCAAAGCGGGACCTACAATGAGCAGTTCTTC. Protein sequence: CASSFQSGTYNEQFF.

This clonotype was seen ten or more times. In DNA form, the CDR3 reads TGTGCCAGCAGCTTGACTAGCGGCGGGGGCTACGAGCAGTACTTC. Translated, it gives CASSLTSGGGYEQYF. This chain uses TRBV11-3 with TRBJ2-7; 9 positions agree with TRBD2. CDR3 length equals 15 residues. The germline V gene encodes CDR1 SGHNT and CDR2 YENEEA. Trimming cost V 3 bases and J 3 bases; bases outside gene matches: 6.

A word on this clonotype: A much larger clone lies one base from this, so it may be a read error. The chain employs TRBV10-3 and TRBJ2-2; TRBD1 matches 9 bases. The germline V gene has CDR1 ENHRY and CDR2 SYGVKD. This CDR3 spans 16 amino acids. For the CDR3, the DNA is TGTGCCATCAGTGACAACAGGGGGCAGACCACCGGGGAGCTGTCTTTT. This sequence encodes CAISDNRGQTTGELSF.

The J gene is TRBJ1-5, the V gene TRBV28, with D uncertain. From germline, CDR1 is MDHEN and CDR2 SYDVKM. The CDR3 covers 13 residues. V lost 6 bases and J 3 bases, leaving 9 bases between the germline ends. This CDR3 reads CASSFPINQPQHF. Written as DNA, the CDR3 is TGTGCCAGCAGCTTTCCAATCAATCAGCCCCAGCATTTT. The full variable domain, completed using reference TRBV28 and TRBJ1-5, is DVKVTQSSRYLVKRTGEKVFLECVQDMDHENMFWYRQDPGLGLRLIYFSYDVKMKEKGDIPEGYSVSREKKERFSLILESASTNQTSMYLCASSFPINQPQHFGDGTRLSIL.

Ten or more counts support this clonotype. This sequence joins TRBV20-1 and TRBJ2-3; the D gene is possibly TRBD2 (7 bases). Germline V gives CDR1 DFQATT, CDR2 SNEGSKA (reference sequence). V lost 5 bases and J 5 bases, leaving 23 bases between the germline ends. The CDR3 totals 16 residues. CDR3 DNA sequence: TGCAGTGCTCCTACGTTGGGTCGGGGGGCTATAGATACGCAGTATTTT. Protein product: CSAPTLGRGAIDTQYF.